This T cell receptor beta chain was captured by sequencing in a study of shared clonotypes between healthy human individuals. Study as a whole: Three plates each covered CD4 naive and memory; CD8 naive two, CD8 memory one.

Naive-designated CD8 cells lacked CD45RO, were positively enriched for CCR7, and omitted terminally differentiated effector memory CD45RA+ cells. Produced via immunoSEQ multiplex PCR; TCRdb's table is partial and in-frame only. The table records about 2.1 million clones, 85% to 95% of them present only once. A word on this clone: The antigen remains undetermined.

Study findings and constraints: Blood alone was sampled, and tissue repertoires likely differ. Researchers found naive subsets generally carried larger estimated richness than memory subsets.

The clonotype was recovered from a man aged 18 to 29 in good health. Some clones in this sample may be carry-over from other donors' samples. Sequencing was performed on naive CD8+ T cells from PBMCs.

CDR3 sequence: CASSIGTGRLGETQYF. The CDR3 bases are TGTGCCAGTAGTATTGGGACAGGGAGACTTGGAGAGACCCAGTACTTC. This chain joins TRBV19 and TRBJ2-5; 9 bases line up with TRBD1. Unmatched junction bases numbered 9, after V lost 3 bases and J lost 4 bases. The CDR3 is 16 amino acids. Germline loops: CDR1 LNHDA, CDR2 SQIVND (reference sequence).